The present T cell receptor (beta chain) was sequenced within a study of shared clonotypes between healthy human individuals. Regarding the study as a whole: The study generally estimated greater richness for naive than memory subsets. Non-shared clonotypes had lower generation probabilities than those shared by all four donors.

The CDR3 runs to 14 residues. Germline CDR1 reads SGDLS; CDR2 reads YYNGEE. The junction had 5 bases not matched to a gene; V was cut back by 3 bases and J by 4 bases. Libraries were prepared by immunoSEQ multiplex PCR; TCRdb keeps only in-frame clonotypes and omits some of them. This repertoire shows about 2,500,000 clones, around 94% found once; its top ten account for roughly 0.14%. The table lists this clone with a count of one. No antigen is known for it. This sample also contains other DNA sequences that code for the same CDR3. The receptor was isolated from a man between 18 and 29 years old in good health. This chain links TRBV9 with TRBJ2-5; 8 bases line up with TRBD2. The sequenced sample was naive CD4+ T cells sorted from blood. Subset specified: CD45RA+ positively selected. In DNA form, the CDR3 reads TGTGCCAGCAGCGCTCCGGGGGGGAGAGAGACCCAGTACTTC. This translates into CASSAPGGRETQYF.